Given below is one T cell receptor beta chain in context. The germline gives CDR1 SEHNR, CDR2 FQNEAQ (reference sequence). V was trimmed by 2 bases and J by 5 bases, leaving 8 bases between them. CDR3 length equals 13 residues. The data were produced by immunoSEQ multiplex PCR, yet TCRdb's version contains in-frame clones alone and is incomplete. The table shows some 10,000 clones, with roughly 93% occurring only once. This sample stems from a study of control samples from healthy donors and cancer patients. This receptor was identified in a man in his sixties with colorectal cancer. The sample was PBMCs. The chain is built from TRBV7-9 and TRBJ2-3; D gene uncertain. CDR3 sequence: CASSLTLGDTQYF. CDR3 nucleotide sequence: TGTGCCAGCAGCTTAACCCTGGGAGATACGCAGTATTTT.